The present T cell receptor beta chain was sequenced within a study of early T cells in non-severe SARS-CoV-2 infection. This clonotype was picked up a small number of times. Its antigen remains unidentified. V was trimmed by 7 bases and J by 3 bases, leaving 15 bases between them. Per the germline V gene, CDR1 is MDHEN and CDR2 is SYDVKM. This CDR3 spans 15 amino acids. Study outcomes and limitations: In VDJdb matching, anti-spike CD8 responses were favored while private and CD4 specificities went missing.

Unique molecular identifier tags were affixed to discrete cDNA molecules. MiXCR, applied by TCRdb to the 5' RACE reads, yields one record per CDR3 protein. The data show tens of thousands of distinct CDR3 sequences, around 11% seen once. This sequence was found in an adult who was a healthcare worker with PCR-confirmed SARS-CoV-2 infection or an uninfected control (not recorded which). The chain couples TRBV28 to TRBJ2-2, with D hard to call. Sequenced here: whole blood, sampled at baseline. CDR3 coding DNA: TGTGCCAGCATTTCGATCCGAAGGGACACCGGGGAGCTGTTTTTT. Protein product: CASISIRRDTGELFF.